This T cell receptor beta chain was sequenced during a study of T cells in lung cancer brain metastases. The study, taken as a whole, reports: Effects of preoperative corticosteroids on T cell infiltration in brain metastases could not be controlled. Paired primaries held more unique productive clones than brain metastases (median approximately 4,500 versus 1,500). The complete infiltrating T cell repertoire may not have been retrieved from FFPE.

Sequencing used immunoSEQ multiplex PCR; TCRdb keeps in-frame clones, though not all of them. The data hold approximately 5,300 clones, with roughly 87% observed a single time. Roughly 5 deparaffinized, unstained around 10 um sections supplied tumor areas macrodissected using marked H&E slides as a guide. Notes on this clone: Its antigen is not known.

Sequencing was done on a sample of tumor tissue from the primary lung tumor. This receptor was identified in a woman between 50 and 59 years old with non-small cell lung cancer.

In DNA, the CDR3 is TGTGCCAGCAGCAAACCCTCGTGGACAGGGGAAGAGACCCAGTACTTC. Its translation: CASSKPSWTGEETQYF. V and J are TRBV21-1 and TRBJ2-5; TRBD1 is taken as the D call from the table, unchecked against the DNA. TRBV21-1 is listed as a pseudogene. The CDR3 is 16 residues long.